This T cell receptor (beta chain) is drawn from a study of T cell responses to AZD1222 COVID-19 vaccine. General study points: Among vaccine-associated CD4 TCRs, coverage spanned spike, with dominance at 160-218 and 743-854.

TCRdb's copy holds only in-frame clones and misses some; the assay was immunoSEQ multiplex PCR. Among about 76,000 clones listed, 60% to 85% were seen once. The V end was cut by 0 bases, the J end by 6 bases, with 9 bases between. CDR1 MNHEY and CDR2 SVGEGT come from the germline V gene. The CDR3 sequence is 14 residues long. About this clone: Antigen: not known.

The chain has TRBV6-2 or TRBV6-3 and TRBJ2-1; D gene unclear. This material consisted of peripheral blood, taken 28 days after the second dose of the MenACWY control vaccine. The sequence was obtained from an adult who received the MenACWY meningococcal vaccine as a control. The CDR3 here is CASSYSTAFNEQFF. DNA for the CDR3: TGTGCCAGCAGTTACTCTACCGCCTTCAATGAGCAGTTCTTC.